A single T cell receptor beta chain is shown here with its context. Its matching antigen is unknown. Reverse transcription of all isolated RNA meant that expressed TCRB transcripts were sequenced. Profiling relied on immunoSEQ multiplex PCR, and the TCRdb table lists in-frame clones only, not all of them. The sample yields approximately 250,000 clones, more than 9% seen once. The source of the sample is a study of beta chain features in type 1 diabetes. Points from the study as a whole: Patients showed naive, central memory and Treg TCRB repertoires that appeared more similar than those of healthy donors.

The ends were cut back, 4 bases at V and 5 bases at J, with 11 bases in the middle. Germline loops: CDR1 SGHAT, CDR2 FQNNGV. This CDR3 has 13 residues. Sequencing used naive CD4+ T cells from blood. The sequence derives from a young woman in good health. This chain links TRBV11-2 with TRBJ1-1; a possible D gene is TRBD1 (5 bases). CDR3: CASSSFAGTEAFF. The CDR3 region has the DNA TGTGCCAGCAGCTCGTTCGCAGGGACTGAAGCTTTCTTT.